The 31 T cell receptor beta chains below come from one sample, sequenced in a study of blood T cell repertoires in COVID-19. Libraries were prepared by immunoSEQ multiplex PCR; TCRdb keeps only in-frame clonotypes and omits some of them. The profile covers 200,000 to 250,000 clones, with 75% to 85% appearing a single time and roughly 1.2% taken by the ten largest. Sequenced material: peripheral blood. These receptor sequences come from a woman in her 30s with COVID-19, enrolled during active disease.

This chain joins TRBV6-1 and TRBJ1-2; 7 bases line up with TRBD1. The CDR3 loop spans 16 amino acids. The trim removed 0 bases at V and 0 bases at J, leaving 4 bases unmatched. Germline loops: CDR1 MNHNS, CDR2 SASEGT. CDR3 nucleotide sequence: TGTGCCAGCAGTGAAGCGACAGGGACGGCTAACTATGGCTACACCTTC. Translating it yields CASSEATGTANYGYTF.

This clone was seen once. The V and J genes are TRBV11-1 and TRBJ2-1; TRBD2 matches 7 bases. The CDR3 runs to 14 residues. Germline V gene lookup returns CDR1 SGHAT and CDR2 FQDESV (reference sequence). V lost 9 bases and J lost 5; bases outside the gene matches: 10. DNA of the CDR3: TGTGCCAGTGATCCGGGACTACGGGACAATGAGCAGTTCTTC. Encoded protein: CASDPGLRDNEQFF.

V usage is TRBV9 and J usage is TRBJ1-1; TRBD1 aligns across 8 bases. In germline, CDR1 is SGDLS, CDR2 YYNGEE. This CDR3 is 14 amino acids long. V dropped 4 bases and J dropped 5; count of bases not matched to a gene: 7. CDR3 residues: CASSPGGLGTEAFF. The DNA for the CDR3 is TGTGCCAGCAGCCCAGGGGGCCTTGGGACTGAAGCTTTCTTT.

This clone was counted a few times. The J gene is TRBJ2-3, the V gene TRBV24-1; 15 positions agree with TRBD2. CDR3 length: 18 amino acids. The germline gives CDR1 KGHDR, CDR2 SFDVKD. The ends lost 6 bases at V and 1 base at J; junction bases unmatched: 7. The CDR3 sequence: CATSPGLAGGGGTDTQYF. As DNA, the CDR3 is TGTGCCACCAGTCCGGGACTAGCGGGGGGAGGTGGCACAGATACGCAGTATTTT.

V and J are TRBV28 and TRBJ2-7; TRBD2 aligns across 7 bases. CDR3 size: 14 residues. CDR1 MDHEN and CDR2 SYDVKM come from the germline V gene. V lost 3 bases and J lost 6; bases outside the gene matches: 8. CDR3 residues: CASSFGGGKAEQYF. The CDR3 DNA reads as TGTGCCAGCAGTTTCGGCGGGGGAAAAGCCGAGCAGTACTTC.

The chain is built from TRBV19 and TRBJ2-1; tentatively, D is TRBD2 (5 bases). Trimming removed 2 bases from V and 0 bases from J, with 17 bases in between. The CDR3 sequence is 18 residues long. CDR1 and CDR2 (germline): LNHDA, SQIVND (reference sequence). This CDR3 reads CASSISPRGSGSYNEQFF. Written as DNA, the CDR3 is TGTGCCAGTAGTATATCGCCCCGAGGGAGCGGCTCCTACAATGAGCAGTTCTTC.

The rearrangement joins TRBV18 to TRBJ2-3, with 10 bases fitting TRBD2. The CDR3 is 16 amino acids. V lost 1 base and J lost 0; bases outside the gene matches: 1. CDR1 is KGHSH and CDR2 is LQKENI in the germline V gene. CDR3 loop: CASSPQLAGSTDTQYF. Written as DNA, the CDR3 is TGTGCCAGCTCACCACAACTAGCGGGAAGCACAGATACGCAGTATTTT.

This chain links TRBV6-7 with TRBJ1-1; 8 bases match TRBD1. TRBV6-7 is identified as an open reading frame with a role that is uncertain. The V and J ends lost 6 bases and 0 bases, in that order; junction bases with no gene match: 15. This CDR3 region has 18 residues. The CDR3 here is CASRRTAGQGKVNTEAFF. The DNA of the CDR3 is TGTGCCAGCAGACGGACCGCAGGACAGGGCAAGGTGAACACTGAAGCTTTCTTT.

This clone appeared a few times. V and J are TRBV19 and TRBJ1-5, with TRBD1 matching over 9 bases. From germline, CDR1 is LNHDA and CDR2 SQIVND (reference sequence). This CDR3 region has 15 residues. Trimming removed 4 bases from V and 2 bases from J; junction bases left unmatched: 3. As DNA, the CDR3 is TGTGCCAGTAGTACGGACAGGGGAGGCAATCAGCCCCAGCATTTT. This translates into CASSTDRGGNQPQHF.

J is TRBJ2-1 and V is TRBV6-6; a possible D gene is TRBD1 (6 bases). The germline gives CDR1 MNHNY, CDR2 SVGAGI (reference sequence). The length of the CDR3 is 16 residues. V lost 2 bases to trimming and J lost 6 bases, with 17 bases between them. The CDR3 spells CASSYPNQVRGNEQFF. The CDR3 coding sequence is TGTGCCAGCAGTTACCCCAACCAAGTCAGGGGCAATGAGCAGTTCTTC.

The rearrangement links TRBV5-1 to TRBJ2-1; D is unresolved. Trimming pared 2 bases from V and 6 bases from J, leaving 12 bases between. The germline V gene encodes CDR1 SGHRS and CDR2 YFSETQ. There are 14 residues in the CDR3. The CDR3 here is CASSFVPGANEQFF. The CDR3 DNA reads TGCGCCAGCAGCTTTGTTCCGGGTGCCAATGAGCAGTTCTTC.

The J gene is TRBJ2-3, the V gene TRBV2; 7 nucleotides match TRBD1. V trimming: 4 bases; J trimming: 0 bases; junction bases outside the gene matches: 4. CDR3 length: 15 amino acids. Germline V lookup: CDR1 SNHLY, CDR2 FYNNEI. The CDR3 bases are TGTGCCAGCAGTGTACAGGACAGGAGCACAGATACGCAGTATTTT. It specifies CASSVQDRSTDTQYF.

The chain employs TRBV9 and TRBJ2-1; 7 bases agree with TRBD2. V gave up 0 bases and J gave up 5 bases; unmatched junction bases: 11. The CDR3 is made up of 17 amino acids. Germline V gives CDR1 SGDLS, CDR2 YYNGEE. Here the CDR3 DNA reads TGTGCCAGCAGCGTAGGGTACGGCGGGGGACCTAACAATGAGCAGTTCTTC. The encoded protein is CASSVGYGGGPNNEQFF.

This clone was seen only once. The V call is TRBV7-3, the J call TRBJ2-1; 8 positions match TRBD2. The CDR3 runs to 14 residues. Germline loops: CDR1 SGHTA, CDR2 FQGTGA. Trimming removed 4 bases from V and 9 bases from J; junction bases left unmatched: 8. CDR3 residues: CASSSIGSGSEQFF. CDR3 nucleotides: TGTGCCAGCAGCTCGATCGGAAGCGGGAGTGAGCAGTTCTTC. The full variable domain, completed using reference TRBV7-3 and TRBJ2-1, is GAGVSQTPSNKVTEKGKYVELRCDPISGHTALYWYRQSLGQGPEFLIYFQGTGAADDSGLPNDRFFAVRPEGSVSTLKIQRTERGDSAVYLCASSSIGSGSEQFFGPGTRLTVL.

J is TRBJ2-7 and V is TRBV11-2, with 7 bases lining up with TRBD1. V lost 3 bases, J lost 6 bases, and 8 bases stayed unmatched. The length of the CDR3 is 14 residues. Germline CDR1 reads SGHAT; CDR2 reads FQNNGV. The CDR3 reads CASSFKTGFGEQYF. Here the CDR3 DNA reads TGTGCCAGCAGCTTCAAGACAGGGTTTGGCGAGCAGTACTTC.

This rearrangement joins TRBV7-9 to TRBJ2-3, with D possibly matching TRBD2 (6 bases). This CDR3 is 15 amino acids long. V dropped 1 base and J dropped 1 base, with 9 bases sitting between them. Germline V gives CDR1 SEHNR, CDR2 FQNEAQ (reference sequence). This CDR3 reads CASSLGSGGTDTQYF. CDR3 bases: TGTGCCAGCAGCTTAGGGTCGGGGGGCACAGATACGCAGTATTTT.

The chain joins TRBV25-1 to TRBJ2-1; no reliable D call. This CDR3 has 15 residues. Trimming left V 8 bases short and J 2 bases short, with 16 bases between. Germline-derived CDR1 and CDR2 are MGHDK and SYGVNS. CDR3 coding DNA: TGTGCCAGCCTCCCGACTGAAAGACCCTACAATGAGCAGTTCTTC. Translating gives CASLPTERPYNEQFF.

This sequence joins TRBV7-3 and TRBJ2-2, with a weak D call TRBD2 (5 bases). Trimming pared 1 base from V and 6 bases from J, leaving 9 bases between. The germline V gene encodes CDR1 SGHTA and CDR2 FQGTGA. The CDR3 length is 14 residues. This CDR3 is CASSLNWGAGELFF. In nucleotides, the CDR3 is TGTGCCAGCAGCTTAAACTGGGGAGCCGGGGAGCTGTTTTTT.

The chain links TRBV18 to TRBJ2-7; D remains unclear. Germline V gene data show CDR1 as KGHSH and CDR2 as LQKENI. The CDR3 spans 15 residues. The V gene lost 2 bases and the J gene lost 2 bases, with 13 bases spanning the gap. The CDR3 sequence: CASSPDPYYTYEQYF. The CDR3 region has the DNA TGTGCCAGCTCACCAGACCCCTACTACACCTACGAGCAGTACTTC.

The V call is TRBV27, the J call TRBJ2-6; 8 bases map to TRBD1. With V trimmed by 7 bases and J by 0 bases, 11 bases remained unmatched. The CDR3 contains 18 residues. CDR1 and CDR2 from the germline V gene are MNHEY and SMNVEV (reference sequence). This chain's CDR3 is CASNERTGNFSGANVLTF. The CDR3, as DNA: TGTGCCAGCAATGAGAGGACAGGGAACTTCTCTGGGGCCAACGTCCTGACTTTC.

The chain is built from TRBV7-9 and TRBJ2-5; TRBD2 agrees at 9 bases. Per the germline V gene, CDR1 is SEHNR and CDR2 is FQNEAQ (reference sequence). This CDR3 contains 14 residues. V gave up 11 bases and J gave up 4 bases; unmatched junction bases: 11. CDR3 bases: TGTGCCCAAGGACGGCTAGCGGGAACAGAGACCCAGTACTTC. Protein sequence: CAQGRLAGTETQYF.

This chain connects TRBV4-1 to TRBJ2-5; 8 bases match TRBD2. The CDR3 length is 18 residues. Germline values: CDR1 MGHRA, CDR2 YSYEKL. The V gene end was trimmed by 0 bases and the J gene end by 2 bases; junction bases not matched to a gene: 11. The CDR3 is CASSQDLWGGGTQETQYF. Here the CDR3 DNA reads TGCGCCAGCAGCCAAGATCTGTGGGGCGGGGGGACACAAGAGACCCAGTACTTC.

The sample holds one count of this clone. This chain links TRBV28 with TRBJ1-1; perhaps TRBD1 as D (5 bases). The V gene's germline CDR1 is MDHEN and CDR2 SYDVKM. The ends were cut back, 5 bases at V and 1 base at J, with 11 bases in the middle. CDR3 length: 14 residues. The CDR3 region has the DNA TGTGCCAGCAGTGCCAACAGGCGGAACACTGAAGCTTTCTTT. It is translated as CASSANRRNTEAFF.

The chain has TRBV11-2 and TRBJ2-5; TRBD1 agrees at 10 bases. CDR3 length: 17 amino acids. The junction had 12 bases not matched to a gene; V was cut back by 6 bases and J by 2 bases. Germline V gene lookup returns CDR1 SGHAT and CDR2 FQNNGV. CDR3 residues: CASRGPKGQGIQETQYF. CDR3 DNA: TGTGCCAGCAGGGGACCAAAGGGACAGGGGATACAAGAGACCCAGTACTTC. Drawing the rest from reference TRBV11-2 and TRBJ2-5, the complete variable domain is EAGVAQSPRYKIIEKRQSVAFWCNPISGHATLYWYQQILGQGPKLLIQFQNNGVVDDSQLPKDRFSAERLKGVDSTLKIQPAKLEDSAVYLCASRGPKGQGIQETQYFGPGTRLLVL.

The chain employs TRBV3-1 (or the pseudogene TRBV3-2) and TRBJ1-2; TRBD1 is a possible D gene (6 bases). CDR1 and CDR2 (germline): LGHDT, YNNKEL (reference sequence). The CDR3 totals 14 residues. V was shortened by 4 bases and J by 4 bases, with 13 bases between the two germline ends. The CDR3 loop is CASSPAGGLYGYTF. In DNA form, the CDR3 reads TGTGCCAGCAGCCCCGCGGGGGGCCTCTATGGCTACACCTTC.

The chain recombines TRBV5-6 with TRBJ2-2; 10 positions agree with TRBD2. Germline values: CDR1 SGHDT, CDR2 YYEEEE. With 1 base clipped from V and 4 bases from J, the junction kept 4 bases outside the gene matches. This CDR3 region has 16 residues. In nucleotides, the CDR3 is TGTGCCAGCAGCTTGTCCAGCGGGAGGGTCACCGGGGAGCTGTTTTTT. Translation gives CASSLSSGRVTGELFF.

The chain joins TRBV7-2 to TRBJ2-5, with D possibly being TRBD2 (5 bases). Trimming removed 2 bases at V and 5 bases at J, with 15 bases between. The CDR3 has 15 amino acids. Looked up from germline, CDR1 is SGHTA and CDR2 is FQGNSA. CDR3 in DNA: TGTGCCAGCAGCTTATTGGGGAGCCACGGGGAGACCCAGTACTTC. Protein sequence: CASSLLGSHGETQYF.

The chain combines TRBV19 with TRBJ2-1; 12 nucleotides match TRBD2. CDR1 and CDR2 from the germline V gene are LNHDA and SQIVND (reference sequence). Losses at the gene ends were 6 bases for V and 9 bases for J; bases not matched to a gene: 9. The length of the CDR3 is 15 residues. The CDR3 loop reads CASSPSSGGAFEQFF. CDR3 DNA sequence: TGTGCCAGTAGCCCATCTAGCGGGGGGGCTTTTGAGCAGTTCTTC.

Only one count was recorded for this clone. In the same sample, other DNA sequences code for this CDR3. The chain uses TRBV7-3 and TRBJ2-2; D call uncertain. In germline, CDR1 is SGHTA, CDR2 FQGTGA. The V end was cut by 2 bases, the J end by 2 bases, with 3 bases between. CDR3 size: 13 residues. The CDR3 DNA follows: TGTGCCAGCAGCTTACTTAACACCGGGGAGCTGTTTTTT. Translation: CASSLLNTGELFF.

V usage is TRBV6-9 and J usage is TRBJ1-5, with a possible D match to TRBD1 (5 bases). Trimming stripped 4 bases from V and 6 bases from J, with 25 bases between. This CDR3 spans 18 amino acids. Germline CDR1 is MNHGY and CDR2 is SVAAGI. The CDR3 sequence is CASSLPRTLSKDIQPQHF. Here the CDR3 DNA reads TGTGCCAGCAGTTTACCCCGGACACTCTCCAAGGATATTCAGCCCCAGCATTTT.

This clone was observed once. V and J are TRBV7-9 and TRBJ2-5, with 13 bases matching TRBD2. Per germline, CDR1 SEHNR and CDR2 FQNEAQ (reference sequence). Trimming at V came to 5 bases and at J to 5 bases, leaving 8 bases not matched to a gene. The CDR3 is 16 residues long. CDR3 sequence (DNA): TGTGCCAGCAGCCCGATTGGACTAGCGGGAGCGGAGACCCAGTACTTC. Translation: CASSPIGLAGAETQYF.